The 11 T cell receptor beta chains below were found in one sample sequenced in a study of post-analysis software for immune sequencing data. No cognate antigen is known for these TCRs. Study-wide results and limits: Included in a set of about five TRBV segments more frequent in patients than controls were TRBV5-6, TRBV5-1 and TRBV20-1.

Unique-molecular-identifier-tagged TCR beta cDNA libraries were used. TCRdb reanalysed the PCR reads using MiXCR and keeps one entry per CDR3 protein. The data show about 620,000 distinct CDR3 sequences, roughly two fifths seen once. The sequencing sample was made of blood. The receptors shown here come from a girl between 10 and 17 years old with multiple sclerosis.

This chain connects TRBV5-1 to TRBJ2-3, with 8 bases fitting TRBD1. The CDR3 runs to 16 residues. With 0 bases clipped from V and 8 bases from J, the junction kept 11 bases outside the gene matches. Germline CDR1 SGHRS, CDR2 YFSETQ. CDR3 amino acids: CASSLVVRDRLSTQYF. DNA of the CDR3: TGCGCCAGCAGCTTGGTTGTAAGGGACAGGCTGAGTACGCAGTATTTT.

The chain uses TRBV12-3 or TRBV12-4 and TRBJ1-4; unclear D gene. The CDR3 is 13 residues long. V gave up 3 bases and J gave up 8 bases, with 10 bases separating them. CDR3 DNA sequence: TGTGCCAGCAGTTTGGGAAGCTCCGAAAAACTGTTTTTT. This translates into CASSLGSSEKLFF.

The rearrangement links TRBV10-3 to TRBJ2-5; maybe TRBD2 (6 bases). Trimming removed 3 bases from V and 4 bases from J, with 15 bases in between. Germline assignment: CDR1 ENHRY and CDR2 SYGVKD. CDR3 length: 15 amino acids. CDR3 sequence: CAISDTGSLGETQYF. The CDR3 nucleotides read TGTGCCATCAGTGATACCGGGAGTCTCGGAGAGACCCAGTACTTC.

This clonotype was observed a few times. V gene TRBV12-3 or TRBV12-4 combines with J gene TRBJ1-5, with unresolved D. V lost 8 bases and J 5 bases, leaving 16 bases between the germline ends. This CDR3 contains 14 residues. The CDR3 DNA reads TGTGCCAGCGGAGGTAGGGTAGGTGATCAGCCCCAGCATTTT. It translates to CASGGRVGDQPQHF.

The CDR3 reads CSARENRAYYEQYF. CDR3 in DNA: TGCAGTGCTAGAGAGAACAGGGCTTACTACGAGCAGTACTTC. The chain couples TRBV20-1 to TRBJ2-7, with D tentatively TRBD1 (6 bases). V lost 0 bases to trimming and J lost 3 bases, with 12 bases between them. Per germline, CDR1 DFQATT and CDR2 SNEGSKA (reference sequence). The length of the CDR3 is 14 residues.

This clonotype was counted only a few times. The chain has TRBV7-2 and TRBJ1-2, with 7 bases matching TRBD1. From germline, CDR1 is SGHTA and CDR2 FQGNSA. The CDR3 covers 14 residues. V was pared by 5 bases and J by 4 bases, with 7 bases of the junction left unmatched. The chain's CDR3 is CASSQRGRGYGYTF. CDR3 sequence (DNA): TGTGCCAGCAGCCAAAGGGGGCGAGGCTATGGCTACACCTTC.

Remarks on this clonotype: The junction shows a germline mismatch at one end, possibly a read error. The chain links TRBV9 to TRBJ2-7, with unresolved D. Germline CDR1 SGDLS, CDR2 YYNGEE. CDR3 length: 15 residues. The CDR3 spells CASSLGSIAPYEQYF. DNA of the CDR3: TGTGCCAGCAGCCTTGGTTCGATAGCCCCCTACGAGCAATACTTC.

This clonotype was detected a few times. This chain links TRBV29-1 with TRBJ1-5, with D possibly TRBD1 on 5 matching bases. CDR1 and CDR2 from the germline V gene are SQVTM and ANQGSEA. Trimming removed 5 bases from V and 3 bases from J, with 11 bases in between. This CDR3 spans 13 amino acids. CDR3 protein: CSVSRDPNQPQHF. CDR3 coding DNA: TGCAGCGTTTCCAGGGATCCCAATCAGCCCCAGCATTTT.

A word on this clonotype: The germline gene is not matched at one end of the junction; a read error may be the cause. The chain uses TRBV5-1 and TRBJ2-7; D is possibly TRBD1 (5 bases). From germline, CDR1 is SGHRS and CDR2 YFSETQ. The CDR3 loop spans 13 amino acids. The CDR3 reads CASSLRQTYEQYF. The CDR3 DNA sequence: TGTGCCAGCAGTTTAAGACAGACCTACGAGCAGTACTTC. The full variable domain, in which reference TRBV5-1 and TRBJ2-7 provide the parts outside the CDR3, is KAGVTQTPRYLIKTRGQQVTLSCSPISGHRSVSWYQQTPGQGLQFLFEYFSETQRNKGNFPGRFSGRQFSNSRSEMNVSTLELGDSALYLCASSLRQTYEQYFGPGTRLTVT.

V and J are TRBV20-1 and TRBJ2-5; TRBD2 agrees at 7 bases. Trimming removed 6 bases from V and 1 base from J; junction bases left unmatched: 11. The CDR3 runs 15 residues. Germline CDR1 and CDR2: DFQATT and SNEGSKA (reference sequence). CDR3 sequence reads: CSAEREGTIQETQYF. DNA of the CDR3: TGCAGTGCCGAAAGGGAGGGGACGATCCAAGAGACCCAGTACTTC.

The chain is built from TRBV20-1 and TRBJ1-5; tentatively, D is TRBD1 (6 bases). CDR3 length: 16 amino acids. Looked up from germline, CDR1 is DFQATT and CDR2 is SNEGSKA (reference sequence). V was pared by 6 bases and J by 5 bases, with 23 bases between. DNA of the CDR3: TGCAGTGCCAAGGGGGGGATCCCAGGGGTAGATCAGCCCCAGCATTTT. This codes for CSAKGGIPGVDQPQHF.